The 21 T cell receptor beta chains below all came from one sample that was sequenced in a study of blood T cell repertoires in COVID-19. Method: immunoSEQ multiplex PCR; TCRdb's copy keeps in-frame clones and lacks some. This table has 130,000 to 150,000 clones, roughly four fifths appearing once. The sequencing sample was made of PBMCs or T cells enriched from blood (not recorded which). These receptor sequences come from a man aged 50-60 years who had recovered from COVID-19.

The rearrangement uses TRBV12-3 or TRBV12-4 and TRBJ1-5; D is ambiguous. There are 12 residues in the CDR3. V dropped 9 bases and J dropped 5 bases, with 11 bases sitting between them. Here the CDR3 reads CASTDTYQPQHF. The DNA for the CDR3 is TGTGCCAGTACCGACACCTATCAGCCCCAGCATTTT.

DNA for the CDR3: TGTGCAAGTCGCACCGGGACTAGCATAAGGAGCTCCTACGAGCAGTACTTC. Its translation is CASRTGTSIRSSYEQYF. V is TRBV12-2 and J is TRBJ2-7; the D call in the table, TRBD2, was not verified against the DNA. TRBV12-2 is flagged as a pseudogene. CDR3 length: 17 amino acids.

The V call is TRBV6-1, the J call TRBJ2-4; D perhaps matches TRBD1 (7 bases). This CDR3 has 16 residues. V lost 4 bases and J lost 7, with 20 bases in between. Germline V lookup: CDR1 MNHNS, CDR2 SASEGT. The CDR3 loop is CASSALQGVAANIQYF. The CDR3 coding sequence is TGTGCCAGCAGTGCCCTCCAGGGGGTAGCGGCGAACATTCAGTACTTC.

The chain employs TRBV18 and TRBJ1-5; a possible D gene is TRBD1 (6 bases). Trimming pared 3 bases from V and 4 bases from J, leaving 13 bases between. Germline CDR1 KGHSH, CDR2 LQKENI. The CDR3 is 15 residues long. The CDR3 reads CASSPGLQGNQPQHF. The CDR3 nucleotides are TGTGCCAGCTCACCGGGTCTCCAGGGGAATCAGCCCCAGCATTTT.

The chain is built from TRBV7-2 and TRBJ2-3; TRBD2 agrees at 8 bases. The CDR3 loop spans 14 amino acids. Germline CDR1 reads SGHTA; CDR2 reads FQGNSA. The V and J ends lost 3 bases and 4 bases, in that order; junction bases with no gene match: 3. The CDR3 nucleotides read TGTGCCAGCAGCTTGGGTAGCGGGGCAGATACGCAGTATTTT. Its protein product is CASSLGSGADTQYF.

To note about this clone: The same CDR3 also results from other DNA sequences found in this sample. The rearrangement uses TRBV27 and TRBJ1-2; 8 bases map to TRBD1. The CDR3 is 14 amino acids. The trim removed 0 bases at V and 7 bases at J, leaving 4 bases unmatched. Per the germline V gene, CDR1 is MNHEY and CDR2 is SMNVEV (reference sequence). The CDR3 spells CASSLSVQGAGYTF. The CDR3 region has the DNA TGTGCCAGCAGTTTATCGGTGCAGGGGGCTGGCTACACCTTC.

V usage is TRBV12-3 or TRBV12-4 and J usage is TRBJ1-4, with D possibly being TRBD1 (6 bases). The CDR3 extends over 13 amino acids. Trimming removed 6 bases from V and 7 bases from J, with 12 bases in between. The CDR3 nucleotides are TGTGCCAGCAGACAGGGTTGGGTTGAAAAACTGTTTTTT. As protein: CASRQGWVEKLFF.

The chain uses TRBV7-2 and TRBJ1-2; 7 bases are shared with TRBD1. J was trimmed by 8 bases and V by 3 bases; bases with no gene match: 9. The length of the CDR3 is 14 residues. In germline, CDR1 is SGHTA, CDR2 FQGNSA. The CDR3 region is CASSFGAGGQGYTF. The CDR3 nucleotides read TGTGCCAGCAGCTTTGGGGCAGGGGGTCAGGGCTACACCTTC.

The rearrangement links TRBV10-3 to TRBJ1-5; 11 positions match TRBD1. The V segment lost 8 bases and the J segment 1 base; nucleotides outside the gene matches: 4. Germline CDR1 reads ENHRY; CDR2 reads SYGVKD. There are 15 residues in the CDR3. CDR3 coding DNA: TGTGCCATCGGCCGGACAGGGGGCAGCAATCAGCCCCAGCATTTT. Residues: CAIGRTGGSNQPQHF.

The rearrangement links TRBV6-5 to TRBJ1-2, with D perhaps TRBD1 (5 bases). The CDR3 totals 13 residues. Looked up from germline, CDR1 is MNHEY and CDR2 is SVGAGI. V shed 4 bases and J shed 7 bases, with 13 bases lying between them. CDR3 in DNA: TGTGCCAGCAGTTTTGGAGGGGACGGTGGCTACACCTTC. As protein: CASSFGGDGGYTF.

CDR3 DNA: TGTGCCAGCAGCTTAGGGACAGGGGGTGGCTACACCTTC. Translated: CASSLGTGGGYTF. The J gene is TRBJ1-2, the V gene TRBV7-9, with 10 positions matching TRBD1. V shed 1 base, J shed 7 bases, and the junction held 0 bases outside the gene matches. The germline CDR1 and CDR2 sequences are SEHNR and FQNEAQ (reference sequence). CDR3 length: 13 residues.

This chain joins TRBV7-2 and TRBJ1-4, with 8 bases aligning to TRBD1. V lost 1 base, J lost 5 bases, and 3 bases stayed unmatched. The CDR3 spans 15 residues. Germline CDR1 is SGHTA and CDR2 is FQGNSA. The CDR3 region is CASSLGTGWNEKLFF. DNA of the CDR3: TGTGCCAGCAGCTTAGGGACAGGGTGGAATGAAAAACTGTTTTTT.

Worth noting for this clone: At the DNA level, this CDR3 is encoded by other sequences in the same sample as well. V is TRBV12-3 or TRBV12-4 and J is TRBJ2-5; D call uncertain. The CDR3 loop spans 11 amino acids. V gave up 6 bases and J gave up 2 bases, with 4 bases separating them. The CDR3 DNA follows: TGTGCCAGCAGCTTGCAAGAGACCCAGTACTTC. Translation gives CASSLQETQYF.

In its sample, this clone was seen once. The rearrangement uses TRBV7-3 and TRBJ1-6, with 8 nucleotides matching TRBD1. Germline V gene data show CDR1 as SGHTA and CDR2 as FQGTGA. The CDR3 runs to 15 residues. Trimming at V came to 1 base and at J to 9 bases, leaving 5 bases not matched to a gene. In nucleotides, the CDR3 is TGTGCCAGCAGCTTAAATCCAGGGGGCCTTTCACCCCTCCACTTT. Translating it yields CASSLNPGGLSPLHF. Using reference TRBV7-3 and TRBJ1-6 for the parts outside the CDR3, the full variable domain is GAGVSQTPSNKVTEKGKYVELRCDPISGHTALYWYRQSLGQGPEFLIYFQGTGAADDSGLPNDRFFAVRPEGSVSTLKIQRTERGDSAVYLCASSLNPGGLSPLHFGNGTRLTVT.

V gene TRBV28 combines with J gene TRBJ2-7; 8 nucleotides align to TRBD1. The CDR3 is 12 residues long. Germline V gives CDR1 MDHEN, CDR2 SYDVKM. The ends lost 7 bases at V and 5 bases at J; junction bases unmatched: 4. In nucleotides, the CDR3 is TGTGCCAGCACTGGACAGGGCCACGAGCAGTACTTC. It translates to CASTGQGHEQYF.

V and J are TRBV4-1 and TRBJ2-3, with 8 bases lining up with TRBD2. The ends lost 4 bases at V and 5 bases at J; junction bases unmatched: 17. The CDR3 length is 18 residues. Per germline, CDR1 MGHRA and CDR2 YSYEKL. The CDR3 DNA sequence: TGCGCCAGCAGCCCGCGTCGGGGAGCTAGCGGGTTCGTAGATACGCAGTATTTT. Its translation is CASSPRRGASGFVDTQYF.

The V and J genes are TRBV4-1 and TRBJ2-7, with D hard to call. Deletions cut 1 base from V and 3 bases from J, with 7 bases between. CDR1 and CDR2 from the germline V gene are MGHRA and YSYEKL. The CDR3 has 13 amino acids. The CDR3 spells CASSQVDNYEQYF. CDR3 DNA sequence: TGCGCCAGCAGCCAAGTAGATAACTACGAGCAGTACTTC.

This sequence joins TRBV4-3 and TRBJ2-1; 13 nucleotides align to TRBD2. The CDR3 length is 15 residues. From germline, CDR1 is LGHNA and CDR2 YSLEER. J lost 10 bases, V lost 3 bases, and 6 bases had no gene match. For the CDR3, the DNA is TGCGCCAGCAGCCATGATGGGACTAGCGGGGAGGAGCAGTTCTTC. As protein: CASSHDGTSGEEQFF.

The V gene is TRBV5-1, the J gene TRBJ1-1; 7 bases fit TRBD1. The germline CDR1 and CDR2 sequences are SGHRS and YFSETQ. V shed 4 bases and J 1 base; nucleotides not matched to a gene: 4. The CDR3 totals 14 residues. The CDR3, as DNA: TGCGCCAGCAGCCAGAGGACAGGGAACACTGAAGCTTTCTTT. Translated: CASSQRTGNTEAFF.

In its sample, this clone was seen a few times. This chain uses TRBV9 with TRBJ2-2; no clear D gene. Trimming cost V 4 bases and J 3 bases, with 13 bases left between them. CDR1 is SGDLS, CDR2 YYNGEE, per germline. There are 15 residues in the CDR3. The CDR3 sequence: CASSPRGWDTGELFF. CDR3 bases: TGTGCCAGCAGCCCGAGAGGTTGGGACACCGGGGAGCTGTTTTTT.

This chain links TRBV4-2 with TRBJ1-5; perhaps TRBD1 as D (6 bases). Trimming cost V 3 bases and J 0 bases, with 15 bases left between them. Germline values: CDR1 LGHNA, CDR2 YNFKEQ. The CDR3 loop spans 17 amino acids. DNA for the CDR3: TGTGCCAGCAGCCAGGCGGAGCAGGGGCGTAGCAATCAGCCCCAGCATTTT. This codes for CASSQAEQGRSNQPQHF.